These T cell receptor beta chains were read from a single sample in a study of early T cells in non-severe SARS-CoV-2 infection. TCRdb itself ran the 5' RACE reads through MiXCR, one entry per CDR3 protein. There are 60,000 to 75,000 distinct CDR3 sequences in the sample; 4% to 6% occur only once, and under 4% lies in the top ten. The material sequenced was whole blood, taken at baseline. The receptors were sampled from an adult who was a healthcare worker with PCR-confirmed SARS-CoV-2 infection or an uninfected control (not recorded which). The donor label of this sample is uncertain. Each CDR3 is given with its conserved first and last residue. D genes are given only for firm matches. For some rows the clone size is stated as once, few or many, or as a class when expanded; others skip it.

CDR3 length | J gene | clone size | D gene | V gene | CDR3 protein | CDR3 DNA
19 | TRBJ2-7 | . | TRBD2 | TRBV7-2 | CASSWPGTSGGPPSYEQYF | TGTGCCAGCAGCTGGCCTGGGACTAGCGGGGGGCCCCCGTCCTACGAGCAGTACTTC
15 | TRBJ2-2 | many | . | TRBV5-5 | CASSLVRGGTGELFF | TGTGCCAGCAGCTTGGTCCGGGGAGGCACCGGGGAGCTGTTTTTT
17 | TRBJ2-3 | few | TRBD2 | TRBV18 | CASSPPGLAAPTDTQYF | TGTGCCAGCTCACCACCGGGACTAGCGGCTCCCACAGATACGCAGTATTTT
10 | TRBJ2-7 | . | . | TRBV7-2 | CASSPDEQYF | TGTGCCAGCAGCCCCGACGAGCAGTACTTC
15 | TRBJ2-3 | many | TRBD1 | TRBV7-8 | CASSSRGQTTDTQYF | TGTGCCAGCAGCTCCAGGGGACAGACCACAGATACGCAGTATTTT
15 | TRBJ2-7 | many | . | TRBV5-1 | CASSHWTGESYEQYF | TGCGCCAGCAGTCACTGGACGGGGGAGTCCTACGAGCAGTACTTC
12 | TRBJ1-1 | many | . | TRBV28 | CASTLLNTEAFF | TGTGCCAGCACGCTGTTGAACACTGAAGCTTTCTTT
12 | TRBJ2-3 | . | . | TRBV27 | CASRKFTDTQYF | TGTGCCAGCAGAAAATTCACAGATACGCAGTATTTT
12 | TRBJ2-4 | few | . | TRBV6-2/TRBV6-3 | CASSPSGLIQYF | TGTGCCAGCAGTCCTAGTGGACTCATTCAGTACTTC
14 | TRBJ1-2 | few | . | TRBV3-1 | CASSQDPSAYGYTF | TGTGCCAGCAGCCAAGACCCCTCGGCCTATGGCTACACCTTC
15 | TRBJ1-1 | many | . | TRBV7-2 | CASSPIEGGTTEAFF | TGTGCCAGCAGCCCAATTGAGGGCGGGACCACTGAAGCTTTCTTT
16 | TRBJ2-1 | . | TRBD1 | TRBV15 | CATSRDRRQGNNEQFF | TGTGCCACCAGCAGAGATCGGAGACAGGGGAACAATGAGCAGTTCTTC
13 | TRBJ1-4 | . | . | TRBV19 | CVSPTPGAEKLFF | TGTGTCAGCCCCACACCCGGTGCTGAAAAACTGTTTTTT
14 | TRBJ2-2 | many | . | TRBV7-7 | CASSGLGNTGELFF | TGTGCTAGCAGCGGACTTGGGAACACCGGGGAGCTGTTTTTT
14 | TRBJ1-6 | many | TRBD1 | TRBV27 | CASSLDRDNSPLHF | TGTGCCAGCAGTTTAGACAGGGATAATTCACCCCTCCACTTT
14 | TRBJ1-5 | many | . | TRBV12-3/TRBV12-4 | CASSPDSNVQPQHF | TGTGCCAGCAGCCCCGACAGTAATGTTCAGCCCCAGCATTTT
14 | TRBJ2-5 | . | TRBD2 | TRBV25-1 | CASSDSGGKETQYF | TGTGCCAGCAGTGATTCGGGGGGGAAAGAGACCCAGTACTTC
11 | TRBJ2-5 | few | . | TRBV12-3/TRBV12-4 | CASRQEETQYF | TGTGCCAGCAGACAGGAAGAGACCCAGTACTTC
15 | TRBJ1-1 | few | . | TRBV10-2 | CASGSTDKSAAEVFF | TGCGCCAGCGGATCGACAGACAAAAGTGCTGCCGAAGTTTTCTTT
19 | TRBJ2-7 | . | TRBD1 | TRBV4-1 | CASSQDRTGADPSSYEQYF | TGCGCCAGCAGCCAAGATAGAACAGGGGCGGACCCTAGCTCCTACGAGCAGTACTTC